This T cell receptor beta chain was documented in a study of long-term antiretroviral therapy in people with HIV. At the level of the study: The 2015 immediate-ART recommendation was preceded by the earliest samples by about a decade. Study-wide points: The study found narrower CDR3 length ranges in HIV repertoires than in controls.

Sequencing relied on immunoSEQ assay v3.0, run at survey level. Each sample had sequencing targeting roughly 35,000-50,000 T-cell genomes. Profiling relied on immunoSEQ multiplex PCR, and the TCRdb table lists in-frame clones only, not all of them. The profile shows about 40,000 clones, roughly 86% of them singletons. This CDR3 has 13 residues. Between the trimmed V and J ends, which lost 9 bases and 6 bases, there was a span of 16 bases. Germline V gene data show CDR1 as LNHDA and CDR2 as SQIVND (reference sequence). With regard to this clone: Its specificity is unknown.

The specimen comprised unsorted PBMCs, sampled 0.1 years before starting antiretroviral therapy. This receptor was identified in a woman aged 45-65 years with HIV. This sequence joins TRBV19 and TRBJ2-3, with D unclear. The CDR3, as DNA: TGTGCCAGCCAGGAGTACTCGACGGATACGCAGTATTTT. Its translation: CASQEYSTDTQYF.